The TCR beta chain under discussion was sequenced for a study of blood T cell repertoires in COVID-19. Repertoires were generated with immunoSEQ multiplex PCR, while TCRdb's copy carries only in-frame clones and drops some. Counted here are 230,000 or so clones, around 80% occurring once; the ten biggest clones make up around 2.4%. The CDR3 runs to 11 residues. CDR1 is MNHEY and CDR2 is SVGAGI in the germline V gene. The ends were cut back, 4 bases at V and 7 bases at J, with 7 bases in the middle. The chain couples TRBV6-5 to TRBJ1-1, with D maybe TRBD1 (5 bases). This clonotype originated in a man aged 35 to 55 who had recovered from COVID-19. Sequenced: peripheral blood. CDR3 in DNA: TGTGCCAGCAGTTCGGACAATGAAGCTTTCTTT. It specifies CASSSDNEAFF.